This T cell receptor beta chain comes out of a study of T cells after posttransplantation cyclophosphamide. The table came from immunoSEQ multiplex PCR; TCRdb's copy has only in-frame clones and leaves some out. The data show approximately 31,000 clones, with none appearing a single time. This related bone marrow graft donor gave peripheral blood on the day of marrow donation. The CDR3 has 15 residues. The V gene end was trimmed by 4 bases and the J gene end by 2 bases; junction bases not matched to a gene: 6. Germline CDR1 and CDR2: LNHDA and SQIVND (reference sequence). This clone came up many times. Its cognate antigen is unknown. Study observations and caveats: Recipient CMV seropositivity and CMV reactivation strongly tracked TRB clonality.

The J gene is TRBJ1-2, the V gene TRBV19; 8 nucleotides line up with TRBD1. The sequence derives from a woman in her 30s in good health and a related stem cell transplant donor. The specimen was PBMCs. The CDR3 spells CASSTRDRGNYGYTF. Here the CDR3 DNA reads TGTGCCAGTAGTACCAGAGACAGGGGCAACTATGGCTACACCTTC.